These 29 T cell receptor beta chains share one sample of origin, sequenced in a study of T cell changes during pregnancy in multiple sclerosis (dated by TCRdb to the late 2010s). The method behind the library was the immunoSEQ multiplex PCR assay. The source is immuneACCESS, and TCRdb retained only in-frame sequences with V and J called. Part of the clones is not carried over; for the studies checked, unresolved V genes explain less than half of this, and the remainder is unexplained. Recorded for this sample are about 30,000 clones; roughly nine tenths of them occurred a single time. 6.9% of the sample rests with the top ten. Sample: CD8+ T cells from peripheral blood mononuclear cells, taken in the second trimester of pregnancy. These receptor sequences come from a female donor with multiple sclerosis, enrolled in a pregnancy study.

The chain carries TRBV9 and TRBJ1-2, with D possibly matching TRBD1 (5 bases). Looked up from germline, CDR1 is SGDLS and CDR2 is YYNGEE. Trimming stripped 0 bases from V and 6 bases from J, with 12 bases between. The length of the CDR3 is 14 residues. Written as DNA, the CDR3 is TGTGCCAGCAGCGTAGCTGACGGGGGAGATGGCTACACCTTC. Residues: CASSVADGGDGYTF.

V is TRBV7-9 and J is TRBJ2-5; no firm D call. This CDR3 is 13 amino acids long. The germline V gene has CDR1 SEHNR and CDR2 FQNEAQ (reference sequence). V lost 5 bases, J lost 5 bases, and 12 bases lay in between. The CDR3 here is CASSPALRETQYF. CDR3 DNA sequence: TGTGCCAGCAGCCCGGCGTTGAGGGAGACCCAGTACTTC.

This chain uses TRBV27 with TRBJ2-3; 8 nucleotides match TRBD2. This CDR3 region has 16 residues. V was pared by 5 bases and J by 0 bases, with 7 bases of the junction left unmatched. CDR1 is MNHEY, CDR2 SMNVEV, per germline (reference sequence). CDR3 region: CASSTLTSESTDTQYF. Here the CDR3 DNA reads TGTGCCAGCAGTACCCTGACTAGCGAGAGCACAGATACGCAGTATTTT.

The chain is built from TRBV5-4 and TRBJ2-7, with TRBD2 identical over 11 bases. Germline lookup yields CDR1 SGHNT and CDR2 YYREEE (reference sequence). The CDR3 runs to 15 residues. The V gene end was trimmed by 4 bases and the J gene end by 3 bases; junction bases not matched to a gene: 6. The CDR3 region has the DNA TGTGCCAGCAGCGAGGGACTAGCGGAAGACTACGAGCAGTACTTC. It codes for CASSEGLAEDYEQYF.

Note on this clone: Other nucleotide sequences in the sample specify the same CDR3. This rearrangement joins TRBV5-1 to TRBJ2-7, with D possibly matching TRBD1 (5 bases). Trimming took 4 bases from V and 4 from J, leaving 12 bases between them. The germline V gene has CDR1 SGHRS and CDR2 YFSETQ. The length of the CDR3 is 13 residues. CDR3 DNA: TGCGCCAGCAGCCCGACAGAGAGTTACGAGCAGTACTTC. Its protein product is CASSPTESYEQYF.

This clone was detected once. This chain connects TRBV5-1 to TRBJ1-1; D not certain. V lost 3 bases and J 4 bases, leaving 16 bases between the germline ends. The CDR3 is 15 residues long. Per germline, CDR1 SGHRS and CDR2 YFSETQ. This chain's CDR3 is CASSSSPGVGTEAFF. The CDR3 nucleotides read TGCGCCAGCAGCTCCTCCCCCGGGGTTGGCACTGAAGCTTTCTTT.

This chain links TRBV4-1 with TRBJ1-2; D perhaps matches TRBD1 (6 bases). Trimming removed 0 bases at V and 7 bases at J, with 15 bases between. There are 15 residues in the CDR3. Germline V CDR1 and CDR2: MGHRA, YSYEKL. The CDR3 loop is CASSQDQTGTPGYTF. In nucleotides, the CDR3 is TGCGCCAGCAGCCAAGATCAAACAGGGACCCCTGGCTACACCTTC.

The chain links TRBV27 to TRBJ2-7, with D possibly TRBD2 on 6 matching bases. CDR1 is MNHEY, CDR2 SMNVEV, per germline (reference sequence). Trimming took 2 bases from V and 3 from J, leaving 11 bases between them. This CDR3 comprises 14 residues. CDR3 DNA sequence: TGTGCCAGCAGTTTAATAAAGGAGGGCTACGAGCAGTACTTC. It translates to CASSLIKEGYEQYF.

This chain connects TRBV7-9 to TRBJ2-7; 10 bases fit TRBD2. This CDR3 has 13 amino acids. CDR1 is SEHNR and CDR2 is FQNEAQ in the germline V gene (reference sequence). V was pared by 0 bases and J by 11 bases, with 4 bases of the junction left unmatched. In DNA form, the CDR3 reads TGTGCCAGCAGCTTAGCGGTAGGACTAGCGGAGTACTTC. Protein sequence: CASSLAVGLAEYF. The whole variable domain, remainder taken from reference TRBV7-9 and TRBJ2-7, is DTGVSQNPRHKITKRGQNVTFRCDPISEHNRLYWYRQTLGQGPEFLTYFQNEAQLEKSRLLSDRFSAERPKGSFSTLEIQRTEQGDSAMYLCASSLAVGLAEYFGPGTRLTVT.

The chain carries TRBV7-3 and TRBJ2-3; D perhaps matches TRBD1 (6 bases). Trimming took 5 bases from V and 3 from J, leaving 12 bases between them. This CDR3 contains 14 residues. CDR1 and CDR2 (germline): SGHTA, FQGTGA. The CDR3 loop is CASSTSGVTDTQYF. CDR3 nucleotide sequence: TGTGCCAGCAGCACTTCAGGGGTTACAGATACGCAGTATTTT.

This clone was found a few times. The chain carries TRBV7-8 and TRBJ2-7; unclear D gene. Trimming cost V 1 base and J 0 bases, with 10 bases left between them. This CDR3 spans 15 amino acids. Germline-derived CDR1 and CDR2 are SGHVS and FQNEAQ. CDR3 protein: CASSLGVHSSYEQYF. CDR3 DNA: TGTGCCAGCAGCTTAGGAGTCCATAGCTCCTACGAGCAGTACTTC.

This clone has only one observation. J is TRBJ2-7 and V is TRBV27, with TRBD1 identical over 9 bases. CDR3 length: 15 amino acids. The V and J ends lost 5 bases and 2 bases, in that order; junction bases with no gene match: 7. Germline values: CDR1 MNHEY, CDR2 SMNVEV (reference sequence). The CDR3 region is CASSPRGQGTYEQYF. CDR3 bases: TGTGCCAGCAGTCCACGCGGACAGGGGACCTACGAGCAGTACTTC.

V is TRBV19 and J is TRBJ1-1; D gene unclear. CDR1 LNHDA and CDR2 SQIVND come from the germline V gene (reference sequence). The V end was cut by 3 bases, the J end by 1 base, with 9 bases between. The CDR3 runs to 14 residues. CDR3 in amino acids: CASSIIRGNTEAFF. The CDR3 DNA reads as TGTGCCAGTAGTATTATACGGGGGAACACTGAAGCTTTCTTT.

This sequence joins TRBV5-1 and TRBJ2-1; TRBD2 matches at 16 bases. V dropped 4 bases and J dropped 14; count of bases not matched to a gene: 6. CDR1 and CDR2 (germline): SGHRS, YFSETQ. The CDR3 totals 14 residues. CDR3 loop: CASSPGTSGGEEFF. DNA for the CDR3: TGCGCCAGCAGCCCCGGGACTAGCGGGGGGGAGGAGTTCTTC. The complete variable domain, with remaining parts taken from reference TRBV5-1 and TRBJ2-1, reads KAGVTQTPRYLIKTRGQQVTLSCSPISGHRSVSWYQQTPGQGLQFLFEYFSETQRNKGNFPGRFSGRQFSNSRSEMNVSTLELGDSALYLCASSPGTSGGEEFFGPGTRLTVL.

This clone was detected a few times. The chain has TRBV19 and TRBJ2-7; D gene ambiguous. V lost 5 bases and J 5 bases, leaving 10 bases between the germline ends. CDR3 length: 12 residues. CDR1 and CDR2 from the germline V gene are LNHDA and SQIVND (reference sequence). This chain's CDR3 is CASSSVPHEQYF. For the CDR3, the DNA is TGTGCCAGTAGTTCCGTTCCCCACGAGCAGTACTTC.

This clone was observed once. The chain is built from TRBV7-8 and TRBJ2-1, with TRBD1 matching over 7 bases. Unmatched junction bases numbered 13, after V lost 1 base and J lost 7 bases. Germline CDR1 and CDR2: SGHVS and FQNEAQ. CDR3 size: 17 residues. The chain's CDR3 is CASSLGDGMGQLNEQFF. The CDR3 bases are TGTGCCAGCAGCTTAGGGGATGGTATGGGACAGCTTAATGAGCAGTTCTTC.

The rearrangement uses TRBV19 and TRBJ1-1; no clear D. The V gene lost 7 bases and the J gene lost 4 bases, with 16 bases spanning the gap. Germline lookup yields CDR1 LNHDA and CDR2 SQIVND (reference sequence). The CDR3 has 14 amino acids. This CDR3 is CASTAGGRGTEAFF. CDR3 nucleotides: TGTGCCAGTACCGCGGGCGGACGAGGCACTGAAGCTTTCTTT.

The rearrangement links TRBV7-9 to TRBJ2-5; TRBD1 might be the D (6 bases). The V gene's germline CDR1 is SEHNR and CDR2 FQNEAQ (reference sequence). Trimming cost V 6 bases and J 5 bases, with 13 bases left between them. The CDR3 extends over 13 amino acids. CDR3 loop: CASSIQGWETQYF. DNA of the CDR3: TGTGCCAGCAGTATACAGGGATGGGAGACCCAGTACTTC.

For the CDR3, the DNA is TGTGCCAGCAGCGTGGGTAGCGGGACCGATGAGCAGTTCTTC. Translation: CASSVGSGTDEQFF. The gene calls are TRBV9 and TRBJ2-1; 8 bases are a match to TRBD2. This CDR3 has 14 amino acids. Losses at the gene ends were 2 bases for V and 8 bases for J; bases not matched to a gene: 6. The germline CDR1 and CDR2 sequences are SGDLS and YYNGEE.

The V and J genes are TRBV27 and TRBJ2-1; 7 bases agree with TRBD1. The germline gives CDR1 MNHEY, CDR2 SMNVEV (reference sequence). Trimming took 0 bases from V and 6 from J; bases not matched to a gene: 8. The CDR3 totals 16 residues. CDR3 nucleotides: TGTGCCAGCAGTTTATCTACAGGGGAACTTGCCAATGAGCAGTTCTTC. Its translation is CASSLSTGELANEQFF.

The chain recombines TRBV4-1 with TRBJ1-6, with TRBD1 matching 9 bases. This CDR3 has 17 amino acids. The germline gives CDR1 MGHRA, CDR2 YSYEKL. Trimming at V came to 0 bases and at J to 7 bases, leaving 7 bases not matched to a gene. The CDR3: CASSQDPTGGENSPLHF. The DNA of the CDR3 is TGCGCCAGCAGCCAAGACCCGACAGGGGGTGAGAATTCACCCCTCCACTTT.

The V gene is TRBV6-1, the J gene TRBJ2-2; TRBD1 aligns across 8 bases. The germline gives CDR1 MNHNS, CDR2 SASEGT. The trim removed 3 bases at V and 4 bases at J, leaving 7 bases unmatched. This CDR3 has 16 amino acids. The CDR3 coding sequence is TGTGCCAGCAGTGAGGTGGACAGGGAACCCACCGGGGAGCTGTTTTTT. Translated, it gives CASSEVDREPTGELFF.

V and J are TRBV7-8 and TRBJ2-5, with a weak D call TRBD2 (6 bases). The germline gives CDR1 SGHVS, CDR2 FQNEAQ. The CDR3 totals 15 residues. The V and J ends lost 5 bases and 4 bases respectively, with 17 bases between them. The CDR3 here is CASSITSSGGETQYF. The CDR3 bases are TGTGCCAGCAGCATTACTAGTAGCGGAGGAGAGACCCAGTACTTC.

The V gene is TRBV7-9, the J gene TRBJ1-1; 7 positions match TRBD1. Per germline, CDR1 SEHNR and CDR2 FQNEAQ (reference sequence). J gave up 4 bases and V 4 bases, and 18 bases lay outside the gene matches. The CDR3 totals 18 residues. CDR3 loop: CASSSQWSQQGRVTEAFF. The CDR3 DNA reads TGTGCCAGCAGCTCACAATGGTCCCAACAGGGGCGAGTCACTGAAGCTTTCTTT.

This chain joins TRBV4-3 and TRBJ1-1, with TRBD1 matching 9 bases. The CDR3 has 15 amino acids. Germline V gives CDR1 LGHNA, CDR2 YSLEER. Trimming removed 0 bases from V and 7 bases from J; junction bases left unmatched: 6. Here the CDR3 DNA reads TGCGCCAGCAGCCAAGATCGGGGACAGGGTGGTGAAGCTTTCTTT. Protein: CASSQDRGQGGEAFF.

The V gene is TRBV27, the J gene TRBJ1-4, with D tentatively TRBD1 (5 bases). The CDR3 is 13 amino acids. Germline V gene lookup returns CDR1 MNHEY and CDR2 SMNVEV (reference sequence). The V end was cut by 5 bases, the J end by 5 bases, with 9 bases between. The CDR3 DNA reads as TGTGCCAGCAGTATGGACACAAATGAAAAACTGTTTTTT. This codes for CASSMDTNEKLFF.

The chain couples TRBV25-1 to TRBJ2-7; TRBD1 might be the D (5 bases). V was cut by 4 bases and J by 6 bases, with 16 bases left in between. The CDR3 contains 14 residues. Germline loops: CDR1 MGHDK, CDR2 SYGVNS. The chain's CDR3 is CASSVQVNPLEQYF. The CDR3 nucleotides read TGTGCCAGCAGTGTACAGGTAAACCCCCTCGAGCAGTACTTC.

CDR3 amino acids: CASSVSEGEQFF. CDR3 in DNA: TGTGCCAGCAGCGTTTCCGAGGGTGAGCAGTTCTTC. This chain uses TRBV9 with TRBJ2-1, with D tentatively TRBD2 (5 bases). There are 12 residues in the CDR3. The V end was cut by 2 bases, the J end by 9 bases, with 9 bases between. Germline V gives CDR1 SGDLS, CDR2 YYNGEE.

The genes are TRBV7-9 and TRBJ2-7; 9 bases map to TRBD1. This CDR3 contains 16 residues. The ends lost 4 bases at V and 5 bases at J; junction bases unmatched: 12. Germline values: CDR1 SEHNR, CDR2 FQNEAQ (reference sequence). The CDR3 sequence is CASSYHRDRASHEQYF. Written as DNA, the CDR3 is TGTGCCAGCAGCTACCACCGGGACAGGGCTTCTCACGAGCAGTACTTC.